Listed below are T cell receptor beta chains from one sample, sequenced in a study of cytomegalovirus exposure and HLA in healthy donors. Repertoires were generated with immunoSEQ multiplex PCR, while TCRdb's copy carries only in-frame clones and drops some. The sample holds 200,000 to 300,000 clones, roughly four fifths seen once. Source material: PBMCs. The source is a woman aged 55-69 years in good health and CMV-seropositive. Both conserved end residues are part of each CDR3. A D gene is named only where the DNA matches it firmly. Only part of the rows carry a size: once, few, many, or a class if the clone is expanded.

CDR3nt	CDR3aa	v_gene	j_gene	d_gene	abundance
TGTGCCAGCAGCGTTAGCGGGAGCGACTACAATGAGCAGTTCTTC	CASSVSGSDYNEQFF	TRBV7-2	TRBJ2-1	TRBD2	.
TGTGCTAGTGGTTTGACACCGGTACAGACAACTGAAGCTTTCTTT	CASGLTPVQTTEAFF	TRBV12-5	TRBJ1-1	.	.
TGCGCCAGCAGCGGATCTGGACAGGGGAGGAAATCACCCCTCCACTTT	CASSGSGQGRKSPLHF	TRBV5-1	TRBJ1-6	TRBD1	.
TGTGCCACCAGCGCAGTATACGAAGATACGCAGTATTTT	CATSAVYEDTQYF	TRBV15	TRBJ2-3	.	.
TGCGCCAGCAGTGAGTCTTTAGCGTTAGACATCGTGGAGACCCAGTACTTC	CASSESLALDIVETQYF	TRBV10-2	TRBJ2-5	.	.
TGTGCCAGTAGTAGTCGAGCGGGGTTTCACAACACTGAAGCTTTCTTT	CASSSRAGFHNTEAFF	TRBV19	TRBJ1-1	.	.
TGTGCCAGCAGCGTAGCCGGGACTAGCGGCAGCAATGAGCAGTTCTTC	CASSVAGTSGSNEQFF	TRBV9	TRBJ2-1	TRBD2	.
TGCGCCAGCAGCTTCCCTAGCGGGATGGGTAGTGAGCAGTTCTTC	CASSFPSGMGSEQFF	TRBV5-1	TRBJ2-1	TRBD2	once
TGTGCCAGCACGGGACTAGCGGACAATGAGCAGTTCTTC	CASTGLADNEQFF	TRBV27	TRBJ2-1	TRBD2	.
TGTGCCAGTAGGGCCGACAGGATCTCTGGAAACACCATATATTTT	CASRADRISGNTIYF	TRBV19	TRBJ1-3	.	.
TGTGCCAGCAGTGGAATGGGACTAGCGACTAGCACAGATACGCAGTATTTT	CASSGMGLATSTDTQYF	TRBV2	TRBJ2-3	TRBD2	.
TGCGCCAGCAGCTTGGGGACAACCGCCGGGGAGCTGTTTTTT	CASSLGTTAGELFF	TRBV5-1	TRBJ2-2	.	.
TGTGCCAGCACCGGAGGACTTGATTACGAGCAGTACTTC	CASTGGLDYEQYF	TRBV28	TRBJ2-7	.	.
TGTGCCAGTAGTATCGGACAGGGTGAATATGGCTACACCTTC	CASSIGQGEYGYTF	TRBV19	TRBJ1-2	TRBD1	.
TGTGCCATCGGAGGGGAATTCACTTGGGCTTTCTTT	CAIGGEFTWAFF	TRBV10-3	TRBJ1-1	.	.
TGTGCCAGCGCATTTTCGGGACTAGCGGTGGGAGATACGCAGTATTTT	CASAFSGLAVGDTQYF	TRBV28	TRBJ2-3	TRBD2	.
TGTGCCAGCAGCCAAGAAGGGAAGGGACAGGCAAAACTGTTTTTT	CASSQEGKGQAKLFF	TRBV4-2	TRBJ1-4	TRBD1	few
TGTGCCAGCAGCCGACAGGTCTCTGGGGCCAACGTCCTGACTTTC	CASSRQVSGANVLTF	TRBV28	TRBJ2-6	.	once
TGTGCCAGCAGCTTAGGAAAACAGCTACGAAGCCTAGCGGTTGGGTACAATGAGCAGTTCTTC	CASSLGKQLRSLAVGYNEQFF	TRBV7-6	TRBJ2-1	TRBD2	.
TGTGCCAGCAGCGTTCATGGACTGAATGAGCAGTTCTTC	CASSVHGLNEQFF	TRBV9	TRBJ2-1	.	once
TGCGCCAGCAGCCAAGATCTCCTAGCGGCTGGCTACGAGCAGTACTTC	CASSQDLLAAGYEQYF	TRBV4-1	TRBJ2-7	TRBD2	.
TGCGCCAGCAGCCAAGACGCAGGACTCGTCTATGGCTACACCTTC	CASSQDAGLVYGYTF	TRBV4-1	TRBJ1-2	.	.
TGTGCCAGCGGTCCCGGGACAGGGGATGAGCAGTTCTTC	CASGPGTGDEQFF	TRBV28	TRBJ2-1	TRBD1	.
TGCGCCAGCAGCTTAGAAATTCCGGGGACCTACGAGCAGTACTTC	CASSLEIPGTYEQYF	TRBV5-1	TRBJ2-7	.	once
TGCAGCGTTGATTGGACTAGCGGGAGGAGTGGGGAGCAGTTCTTC	CSVDWTSGRSGEQFF	TRBV29-1	TRBJ2-1	TRBD2	.
TGTGCCAGCTCCGGCCGTTTCTCCGGGAGTACGGCCTACGAGCAGTACTTC	CASSGRFSGSTAYEQYF	TRBV27	TRBJ2-7	.	.
TGTGCCAGCAGTTTAACAGGTATCAATCAGCCCCAGCATTTT	CASSLTGINQPQHF	TRBV28	TRBJ1-5	.	once
TGCAGCGTTGGAAGCGGGAGGGGTACCGGGGAGCTGTTTTTT	CSVGSGRGTGELFF	TRBV29-1	TRBJ2-2	TRBD2	.
TGTGCCAGTAGTTACATAGACAGTCGGGATGGCTACACCTTC	CASSYIDSRDGYTF	TRBV19	TRBJ1-2	.	.
TGCGCCAGCAGCTTGGATCCAGGGGGAAACTACGAGCAGTACTTC	CASSLDPGGNYEQYF	TRBV5-1	TRBJ2-7	TRBD1	few
TGTGCCAGCAGCAAAGACGGGACAGGGGCCACTGGGAACACTGAAGCTTTCTTT	CASSKDGTGATGNTEAFF	TRBV21-1	TRBJ1-1	.	few
TGCGCCAGCAGTCCTGACATGGGGGGTGCAGATACGCAGTATTTT	CASSPDMGGADTQYF	TRBV4-1	TRBJ2-3	.	.
TGCGCCAGCAGCAGCGGTGGTAGCGTTATGAACACTGAAGCTTTCTTT	CASSSGGSVMNTEAFF	TRBV5-1	TRBJ1-1	.	.
TGTGCCAGCGGACGGACTCCAAGTGTGCTGACCTACGAGCAGTACTTC	CASGRTPSVLTYEQYF	TRBV11-1	TRBJ2-7	.	once
TGTGCCAGTAGTATACGCGGGGGACGGGCATCTTCTGGAAACACCATATATTTT	CASSIRGGRASSGNTIYF	TRBV19	TRBJ1-3	.	.
TGTGCCAGTAGTACAAATCCCGGCTCCTACGAGCAGTACTTC	CASSTNPGSYEQYF	TRBV19	TRBJ2-7	.	.
TGTGCCAGCAGGAGCGGGGGCTCACCCCTCCACTTT	CASRSGGSPLHF	TRBV2	TRBJ1-6	.	.
TGCGCCAGCAGCTTGTATGCGGGAGTCTCCGAGCAGTACTTC	CASSLYAGVSEQYF	TRBV5-1	TRBJ2-7	TRBD2	.
TGCGCCAGCAGCTGGACAGGGAAGAACACTGAAGCTTTCTTT	CASSWTGKNTEAFF	TRBV5-1	TRBJ1-1	TRBD1	.
TGTGCCAGCAGTGGGGGGGGCTACTACGAGCAGTACTTC	CASSGGGYYEQYF	TRBV6-6	TRBJ2-7	.	.
TGTGCCAGCAGCCCCCACCCGGGTACTGAAGCTTTCTTT	CASSPHPGTEAFF	TRBV13	TRBJ1-1	.	.
TGCGCCAGCAGCTCACAGACAGGGACCCATGAAAAACTGTTTTTT	CASSSQTGTHEKLFF	TRBV5-1	TRBJ1-4	TRBD1	.
TGTGCCTGGACGGCACAGCTTAGCTCCTACAATGAGCAGTTCTTC	CAWTAQLSSYNEQFF	TRBV30	TRBJ2-1	.	once
TGTGCCTGGAGTGCCGGCGGGAACACTGAAGCTTTCTTT	CAWSAGGNTEAFF	TRBV30	TRBJ1-1	.	.
TGCGCCAGCACCCGGACTAGCGGGAGTTCCTACGAGCAGTACTTC	CASTRTSGSSYEQYF	TRBV5-1	TRBJ2-7	TRBD2	few
TGTGCCAGCAGCACCGACAGGACCTTCAGTTTGCATGGCTACACCTTC	CASSTDRTFSLHGYTF	TRBV9	TRBJ1-2	.	.
TGTGCCAGCAGACAGGGGACCCAAGAGACCCAGTACTTC	CASRQGTQETQYF	TRBV7-9	TRBJ2-5	TRBD1	.
TGTGCCAGCAGTAGTACAGGGAGGGGCTACGAGCAGTACTTC	CASSSTGRGYEQYF	TRBV25-1	TRBJ2-7	.	once
TGTGCCAGCAGACGACAGGGCATCGTCTATGGCTACACCTTC	CASRRQGIVYGYTF	TRBV6-1	TRBJ1-2	TRBD1	few
TGTGCCTGGAGTGCGGCGGAAAATGAGCAGTTCTTC	CAWSAAENEQFF	TRBV30	TRBJ2-1	.	.
TGCGCCAGCAGCTTGCTGCAGGCGGGGGGCACTGAAGCTTTCTTT	CASSLLQAGGTEAFF	TRBV5-1	TRBJ1-1	.	.
TGTGCCAGCAGCTTAGTGGCGGGACCGAACACCGGGGAGCTGTTTTTT	CASSLVAGPNTGELFF	TRBV7-2	TRBJ2-2	.	.
TGTGCCAGCAGCGGGGGGGGGCACTATGGCTACACCTTC	CASSGGGHYGYTF	TRBV9	TRBJ1-2	.	.
TGTGCCAGCAGCTCAGCGGGACTGGGCGAGCAGTACTTC	CASSSAGLGEQYF	TRBV7-3	TRBJ2-7	TRBD2	.
TGTGCCAGCAGCCCGACTAGCGGGAGGGCCGCAGATACGCAGTATTTT	CASSPTSGRAADTQYF	TRBV13	TRBJ2-3	TRBD2	.